This T cell receptor beta chain was captured by sequencing in a study of technical replicates of blood from a few donors. The germline V gene encodes CDR1 ENHRY and CDR2 SYGVKD. Trimming removed 6 bases at V and 4 bases at J, with 12 bases between. The CDR3 is made up of 13 amino acids. Clones were read by immunoSEQ multiplex PCR, and TCRdb kept only the in-frame ones, dropping some. The repertoire holds roughly 57,000 clones, with around 96% as singletons. Sequenced sample: PBMCs. The chain combines TRBV10-3 with TRBJ1-1, with D unresolved. The receptor's source is a human donor in good health. Some clones in this sample may be carry-over from other donors' samples. CDR3 amino acids: CAIRWAETTEAFF. In DNA, the CDR3 is TGTGCCATCAGATGGGCCGAGACCACTGAAGCTTTCTTT.